The 24 T cell receptor beta chains in this list originate from one sample, sequenced in a study of T cell repertoires in aging, cancer and after chemotherapy. TCR beta rearrangements were amplified from peripheral blood genomic DNA. Rearranged V-D-J TRB sequences were amplified with a mixed TRB-A/B primer pool. MiXCR was run by TCRdb on the multiplex PCR reads, yielding one entry per CDR3 protein. The data hold 11,000 or so distinct CDR3 sequences, with 20% to 30% observed a single time. Sequencing input: blood. All receptors derive from a human donor in good health.

This clonotype occurred a few times. This chain links TRBV20-1 with TRBJ2-3; D might be TRBD2 (5 bases). The CDR3 runs 14 residues. The germline V and J ends were trimmed by 2 bases and 4 bases, with 13 bases remaining between them. From germline, CDR1 is DFQATT and CDR2 SNEGSKA (reference sequence). The CDR3 region is CSARRGPASDTQYF. CDR3 DNA: TGCAGTGCTAGACGAGGGCCGGCCTCAGATACGCAGTATTTT.

This clonotype is classed as medium-sized. CDR3 in DNA: TGTGCCAGCAGCAAAGACAAGACACCCCTCCACTTT. Protein product: CASSKDKTPLHF. The rearrangement joins TRBV6-1 to TRBJ1-6; D gene ambiguous. Germline assignment: CDR1 MNHNS and CDR2 SASEGT. The V and J ends lost 6 bases and 11 bases respectively, with 11 bases between them. CDR3 length: 12 residues.

The CDR3 DNA reads TGTGCCAGCAATCGAGGAAACACCATATATTTT. Amino acids: CASNRGNTIYF. The gene calls are TRBV12-3 or TRBV12-4 and TRBJ1-3, with unresolved D. The CDR3 runs to 11 residues. V was shortened by 7 bases and J by 4 bases, with 5 bases between the two germline ends.

The CDR3 DNA reads TGTGCCAGCTCACCTGGACAAACGAACACTGAAGCTTTCTTT. Residues: CASSPGQTNTEAFF. This chain uses TRBV18 with TRBJ1-1; possibly TRBD1 for D (5 bases). Per germline, CDR1 KGHSH and CDR2 LQKENI. The CDR3 contains 14 residues. V was shortened by 3 bases and J by 1 base, with 9 bases between the two germline ends. The full variable domain, rest sourced from reference TRBV18 and TRBJ1-1, is NAGVMQNPRHLVRRRGQEARLRCSPMKGHSHVYWYRQLPEEGLKFMVYLQKENIIDESGMPKERFSAEFPKEGPSILRIQQVVRGDSAAYFCASSPGQTNTEAFFGQGTRLTVV.

Within the sample, this clonotype is medium-sized (0.01 to 0.1%). V usage is TRBV19 and J usage is TRBJ2-1, with D possibly being TRBD1 (7 bases). CDR1 and CDR2 (germline): LNHDA, SQIVND (reference sequence). V was clipped by 3 bases and J by 3 bases, with 12 bases between them. The CDR3 consists of 15 residues. CDR3 sequence reads: CASSIAGQNYNEQFF. The CDR3 DNA reads TGTGCCAGTAGTATTGCGGGACAGAACTACAATGAGCAGTTCTTC.

In its sample, this clonotype is medium-sized. The chain is built from TRBV11-1 and TRBJ2-1; 9 nucleotides match TRBD1. The CDR3 contains 14 residues. Germline CDR1 and CDR2: SGHAT and FQDESV (reference sequence). Unmatched junction bases numbered 5, after V lost 6 bases and J lost 5 bases. Written as DNA, the CDR3 is TGTGCCAGCAGGACAGGGGGTTGGGACAATGAGCAGTTCTTC. Translation: CASRTGGWDNEQFF.

The rearrangement joins TRBV10-3 to TRBJ1-2, with D tentatively TRBD1 (6 bases). The germline V and J ends were trimmed by 2 bases and 5 bases, with 15 bases remaining between them. The CDR3 runs 15 residues. CDR1 is ENHRY and CDR2 is SYGVKD in the germline V gene. CDR3 sequence: CAISEEGGRVYGYTF. The CDR3 nucleotides read TGTGCCATCAGTGAGGAAGGGGGGCGTGTTTATGGCTACACCTTC.

The table lists this clonotype with a few counts. The chain is built from TRBV6-6 and TRBJ2-2; weak D call: TRBD1 (6 bases). The CDR3 runs 15 residues. Per the germline V gene, CDR1 is MNHNY and CDR2 is SVGAGI (reference sequence). Trimming pared 6 bases from V and 1 base from J, leaving 12 bases between. The CDR3 here is CASRPGTRNTGELFF. The CDR3 DNA follows: TGTGCCAGCAGGCCCGGGACACGGAACACCGGGGAGCTGTTTTTT.

The J gene is TRBJ1-1, the V gene TRBV20-1, with 7 bases fitting TRBD1. The length of the CDR3 is 13 residues. V lost 6 bases, J lost 3 bases, and 7 bases stayed unmatched. Looked up from germline, CDR1 is DFQATT and CDR2 is SNEGSKA (reference sequence). The CDR3 DNA is TGCAGTGCCCCCGACAGGGCGGACACTGAAGCTTTCTTT. It yields the protein CSAPDRADTEAFF.

This chain links TRBV6-4 with TRBJ1-1; D gene uncertain. CDR3 length: 13 amino acids. Germline V lookup: CDR1 MRHNA, CDR2 SNTAGT. V was shortened by 5 bases and J by 2 bases, with 9 bases between the two germline ends. For the CDR3, the DNA is TGTGCCAGCAGTAGACGGTTAAACACTGAAGCTTTCTTT. Protein sequence: CASSRRLNTEAFF.

This clonotype is categorized as medium-sized. The chain joins TRBV6-1 to TRBJ1-6; 9 bases match TRBD1. Looked up from germline, CDR1 is MNHNS and CDR2 is SASEGT. V gave up 6 bases and J gave up 9 bases; unmatched junction bases: 12. The length of the CDR3 is 16 residues. CDR3: CASSGGQGRGISPLHF. The CDR3 nucleotides read TGTGCCAGCAGCGGCGGACAGGGGCGAGGGATTTCACCCCTCCACTTT.

This clonotype came up a few times. The rearrangement joins TRBV28 to TRBJ1-2, with 10 bases that match TRBD1. Germline values: CDR1 MDHEN, CDR2 SYDVKM. The CDR3 contains 12 residues. V gave up 10 bases and J gave up 8 bases; unmatched junction bases: 7. In DNA, the CDR3 is TGTGCCACCCCGAGGACAGGGGGAGGCTACACCTTC. Protein product: CATPRTGGGYTF.

This clonotype came up once. The V call is TRBV4-1, the J call TRBJ1-4; 7 nucleotides line up with TRBD1. V lost 3 bases and J lost 8; bases outside the gene matches: 9. Germline V gives CDR1 MGHRA, CDR2 YSYEKL. This CDR3 is built from 15 residues. CDR3 sequence reads: CASSHRDREREKLFF. The DNA of the CDR3 is TGCGCCAGCAGCCACCGAGACAGGGAGCGAGAAAAACTGTTTTTT.

As for this clonotype: Possible read error: a much larger clone is one base away. The chain links TRBV19 to TRBJ1-1; weak D call: TRBD1 (5 bases). Germline V CDR1 and CDR2: LNHDA, SQIVND (reference sequence). The CDR3 loop spans 15 amino acids. V was shortened by 2 bases and J by 5 bases, with 15 bases between the two germline ends. CDR3 DNA sequence: TGTGCCAGTAGTATATGCCACGGGGGAGGAACTGAAGCTTTCTTT. Translation: CASSICHGGGTEAFF.

By frequency in the sample, this clonotype is medium-sized. This chain uses TRBV5-5 with TRBJ2-7, with TRBD1 matching 8 bases. Germline V gene data show CDR1 as SGHKS and CDR2 as YYEKEE (reference sequence). There are 14 residues in the CDR3. The V and J ends lost 3 bases and 6 bases, in that order; junction bases with no gene match: 8. As DNA, the CDR3 is TGTGCCAGCAGCTACAGGACAGGGCTGGTCGAGCAGTACTTC. Amino acid sequence: CASSYRTGLVEQYF.

This clonotype is labeled medium-sized. The rearrangement uses TRBV19 and TRBJ2-2, with unresolved D. Between the trimmed V and J ends, which lost 3 bases and 4 bases, there was a span of 9 bases. The germline V gene encodes CDR1 LNHDA and CDR2 SQIVND (reference sequence). The CDR3 is 14 amino acids. The CDR3 coding sequence is TGTGCCAGTAGTATTCTTCTGATCACCGGGGAGCTGTTTTTT. Amino acids: CASSILLITGELFF.

This clonotype was observed a handful of times. This chain connects TRBV27 to TRBJ2-7, with D unresolved. The CDR3 has 11 amino acids. Germline V gene sequence: CDR1 MNHEY, CDR2 SMNVEV (reference sequence). Deletions cut 3 bases from V and 11 bases from J, with 11 bases between. CDR3 coding DNA: TGTGCCAGCAGTTTTGGACCTAAGGAGTACTTC. As protein: CASSFGPKEYF.

This clonotype turned up a few times. The chain joins TRBV7-2 to TRBJ2-7; 7 bases agree with TRBD1. In germline, CDR1 is SGHTA, CDR2 FQGNSA. Trimming removed 5 bases from V and 0 bases from J; junction bases left unmatched: 22. The CDR3 length is 20 residues. The CDR3 sequence: CASSPTWGLLRDRPSYEQYF. CDR3 bases: TGTGCCAGCAGCCCCACGTGGGGGTTGCTCCGGGACAGACCCTCCTACGAGCAGTACTTC.

This clonotype appeared a few times. This chain links TRBV6-4 with TRBJ2-3, with 9 bases lining up with TRBD2. Germline V gene data show CDR1 as MRHNA and CDR2 as SNTAGT. The CDR3 contains 15 residues. V trimming: 4 bases; J trimming: 2 bases; junction bases outside the gene matches: 4. CDR3 bases: TGTGCCAGCAGTGCTAGCGGGGCCAACACAGATACGCAGTATTTT. Its translation: CASSASGANTDTQYF.

By proportion, this clonotype is medium-sized (0.01 to 0.1%). V is TRBV7-2 and J is TRBJ2-7; D tentatively reads TRBD1 or TRBD2 (5 bases each). The CDR3 runs 13 residues. Trimming removed 3 bases from V and 5 bases from J, with 11 bases in between. Germline V lookup: CDR1 SGHTA, CDR2 FQGNSA. The CDR3 protein is CASSFTRDHEQYF. The DNA for the CDR3 is TGTGCCAGCAGCTTTACCAGGGACCACGAGCAGTACTTC.

Sample share makes this clonotype medium-sized (0.01 to 0.1%). The CDR3 bases are TGTGCCAGCAGCTTAGCGTCCACTAACACGCAGTATTTT. Amino acids: CASSLASTNTQYF. The gene calls are TRBV7-2 and TRBJ2-3; no definite D call. The CDR3 totals 13 residues. Per the germline V gene, CDR1 is SGHTA and CDR2 is FQGNSA. The ends were cut back, 0 bases at V and 9 bases at J, with 10 bases in the middle.

This clonotype was recorded a few times. The chain joins TRBV6-1 to TRBJ1-2, with D perhaps matching TRBD1 (5 bases). The CDR3 has 15 residues. Trimming stripped 7 bases from V and 5 bases from J, with 20 bases between. Looked up from germline, CDR1 is MNHNS and CDR2 is SASEGT. CDR3 residues: CASNDRTQDPYGYTF. In DNA form, the CDR3 reads TGTGCCAGCAACGACCGAACACAGGACCCTTATGGCTACACCTTC.

This clonotype was detected a few times. The chain recombines TRBV6-1 with TRBJ1-1; D is unclear. The CDR3 has 13 residues. From germline, CDR1 is MNHNS and CDR2 SASEGT. V was clipped by 4 bases and J by 1 base, with 7 bases between them. CDR3 protein: CASSAQPNTEAFF. In DNA form, the CDR3 reads TGTGCCAGCAGTGCACAACCGAACACTGAAGCTTTCTTT.

This clonotype is classed as medium-sized. The chain has TRBV12-3 or TRBV12-4 and TRBJ2-3; 8 positions agree with TRBD1. The junction had 2 bases not matched to a gene; V was cut back by 6 bases and J by 3 bases. CDR3 length: 13 residues. The CDR3 DNA is TGTGCCAGCAGACGGACAGGGACAGATACGCAGTATTTT. Encoded protein: CASRRTGTDTQYF.